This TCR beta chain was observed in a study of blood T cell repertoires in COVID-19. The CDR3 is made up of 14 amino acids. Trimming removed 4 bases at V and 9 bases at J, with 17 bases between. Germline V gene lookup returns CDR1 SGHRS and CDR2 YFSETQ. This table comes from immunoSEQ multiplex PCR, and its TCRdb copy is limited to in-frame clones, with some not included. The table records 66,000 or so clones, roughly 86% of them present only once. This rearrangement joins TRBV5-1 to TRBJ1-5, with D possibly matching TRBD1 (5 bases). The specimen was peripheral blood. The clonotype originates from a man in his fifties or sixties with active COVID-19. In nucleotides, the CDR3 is TGCGCCAGCAGCCCGGGGGGGGAAGGAGGGCCCCAGCATTTT. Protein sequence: CASSPGGEGGPQHF.